Below are 12 T cell receptor beta chains sequenced from a single sample in a study of spatial heterogeneity in lung cancer. Time point specified: sample taken at primary tumor resection. Material for sequencing was whole RNA from tumor, nontumor lung or frozen PBMC, left unsorted. TCRdb fed the 5' RACE reads into MiXCR, producing one record per CDR3 protein. The sample holds some 7,000 distinct CDR3 sequences, about 19% seen once. The input for sequencing was PBMCs, taken at surgery. Source of these receptors: a female donor with early-stage non-small cell lung cancer.

This clonotype has ten or more counts. The chain is built from TRBV4-1 and TRBJ2-6; 7 bases line up with TRBD1. The CDR3 is 18 amino acids. Trimming removed 1 base from V and 1 base from J; junction bases left unmatched: 7. Germline assignment: CDR1 MGHRA and CDR2 YSYEKL. The CDR3 nucleotides read TGCGCCAGCAGCCAAGGAGGCAGGGGGAAATCTGGGGCCAACGTCCTGACTTTC. It specifies CASSQGGRGKSGANVLTF.

This clonotype was observed a single time. The genes are TRBV12-3 or TRBV12-4 and TRBJ1-1; D perhaps matches TRBD1 (5 bases). Between the trimmed V and J ends, which lost 7 bases and 3 bases, there was a span of 21 bases. This CDR3 spans 16 amino acids. This chain's CDR3 is CASTVARGGWDTEAFF. The CDR3, as DNA: TGTGCCAGCACCGTCGCTAGGGGCGGTTGGGACACTGAAGCTTTCTTT.

J is TRBJ2-5 and V is TRBV5-1; D uncertain. The CDR3 has 12 residues. CDR1 is SGHRS and CDR2 is YFSETQ in the germline V gene. With 0 bases removed from V and 4 bases from J, the gap between germline ends came to 4 bases. The CDR3 DNA reads TGCGCCAGCAGCTTGGCCGGAGAGACCCAGTACTTC. Its translation is CASSLAGETQYF.

This chain joins TRBV7-3 and TRBJ2-3; D unclear. CDR1 and CDR2 (germline): SGHTA, FQGTGA. The V gene lost 5 bases and the J gene lost 4 bases, with 10 bases spanning the gap. CDR3 length equals 13 residues. The CDR3 sequence is CASSPRRADTQYF. In DNA form, the CDR3 reads TGTGCCAGCAGCCCCCGTAGGGCAGATACGCAGTATTTT.

This chain joins TRBV29-1 and TRBJ2-3, with D tentatively TRBD1 or TRBD2 (5 bases each). The CDR3 is 13 amino acids. Germline loops: CDR1 SQVTM, CDR2 ANQGSEA. V dropped 4 bases and J dropped 1 base, with 9 bases sitting between them. The CDR3 DNA sequence: TGCAGCGTTGGTGGGGACGGCACAGATACGCAGTATTTT. This encodes CSVGGDGTDTQYF.

Comment on this clonotype: The junction shows a germline mismatch at one end, possibly a read error. The genes are TRBV2 and TRBJ1-2; D ambiguous. The length of the CDR3 is 12 residues. From germline, CDR1 is SNHLY and CDR2 FYNNEI. The CDR3 region is CDSALRPSGYTF. CDR3 nucleotides: TGTGACAGCGCTCTCAGACCCAGTGGCTACACCTTC.

This clonotype has ten or more counts. The rearrangement links TRBV7-9 to TRBJ2-3, with 13 bases fitting TRBD2. Germline loops: CDR1 SEHNR, CDR2 FQNEAQ (reference sequence). J was trimmed by 5 bases and V by 3 bases; bases with no gene match: 11. CDR3 length equals 18 residues. DNA for the CDR3: TGTGCCAGCAGCTTCGCGTTGCCGGGACTAGCGGGGTTAGATACGCAGTATTTT. It encodes CASSFALPGLAGLDTQYF.

The chain employs TRBV4-1 and TRBJ1-2; D is perhaps TRBD1 (5 bases). The CDR3 sequence is 18 residues long. Trimming took 1 base from V and 2 from J, leaving 20 bases between them. Germline assignment: CDR1 MGHRA and CDR2 YSYEKL. As DNA, the CDR3 is TGCGCCAGCAGCCAAGGACATTCTGGCCGGCGGGGGAACTATGGCTACACCTTC. As protein: CASSQGHSGRRGNYGYTF.

In DNA, the CDR3 is TGTGCCAGCAGTCCCCAGGACAGGGGGCTCTACGAGCAGTACTTC. Residues: CASSPQDRGLYEQYF. The V and J genes are TRBV28 and TRBJ2-7; 11 positions agree with TRBD1. The CDR3 spans 15 residues. The V gene's germline CDR1 is MDHEN and CDR2 SYDVKM. V lost 5 bases and J lost 3; bases outside the gene matches: 6.

The chain is built from TRBV11-2 and TRBJ2-3; 11 bases match TRBD2. Germline V gene sequence: CDR1 SGHAT, CDR2 FQNNGV. CDR3 size: 17 residues. The junction had 13 bases not matched to a gene; V was cut back by 5 bases and J by 6 bases. The CDR3 bases are TGTGCCAGCAGCCCCACCCTCCTAGCGGGGGGTATGGATACGCAGTATTTT. It translates to CASSPTLLAGGMDTQYF.

This clonotype is deemed medium-sized. V gene TRBV6-5 combines with J gene TRBJ2-2; D remains ambiguous. This CDR3 has 14 amino acids. Trimming shortened V by 0 bases and J by 7 bases, and 9 bases separated the two germline ends. Looked up from germline, CDR1 is MNHEY and CDR2 is SVGAGI. CDR3 in amino acids: CASSYSSSLGELFF. CDR3 DNA sequence: TGTGCCAGCAGTTACTCAAGTAGTCTCGGGGAGCTGTTTTTT.

This clonotype was counted many times. The genes are TRBV29-1 and TRBJ2-3; D possibly corresponds to TRBD1 (7 bases). V dropped 5 bases and J dropped 5 bases, with 14 bases sitting between them. Germline-derived CDR1 and CDR2 are SQVTM and ANQGSEA. The CDR3 consists of 13 residues. The CDR3: CSVRGTAGDTQYF. The CDR3, as DNA: TGCAGCGTTCGCGGGACAGCGGGAGATACGCAGTATTTT.